Sequencing of this TCR beta chain was carried out in a study of cytomegalovirus exposure and HLA in healthy donors. The overall study: Unique TCR beta sequences numbering over 100 million came from 150 million to 200 million T cells in an earlier analysis.

This PCR relied on a set of 60 Vbeta primers and 13 Jbeta primers. In the source study's methods: Later, an analysis found 80 million or so unique TCR beta chains, and about 9.9 million of these were shared. Assay: immunoSEQ multiplex PCR; the TCRdb copy retains only in-frame clones and omits some. The V and J calls and clone size come from that table; D and trimming were worked out from the DNA. The sample has around 170,000 clones, roughly 82% seen once. Trimming took 4 bases from V and 8 from J; bases not matched to a gene: 9. Germline loops: CDR1 LGHNA, CDR2 YSLEER. The CDR3 runs to 15 residues. The chain is built from TRBV4-3 and TRBJ1-4, with 8 bases identical to TRBD1. Sequenced material: PBMCs. The sequence derives from a woman between 45 and 65 years old in good health and CMV-seropositive. The CDR3 sequence: CASSPPDRGTEKLFF. The CDR3 nucleotides are TGCGCCAGCAGCCCACCCGACAGGGGAACGGAAAAACTGTTTTTT.